Presented here are 31 T cell receptor beta chains from one specimen sequenced in a study of blood T cells in healthy people across ages. With a J-beta primer mix and a sample-barcoded 5' primer, a second PCR ran about 6 to 11 cycles. Using its own MiXCR run on the 5' RACE reads, TCRdb lists one record per CDR3 protein. This table has 550,000 to 800,000 distinct CDR3 sequences, over 20% appearing once. Input material: blood. Every receptor here comes from a man between 70 and 80 years old in good health.

This clonotype was counted many times. V usage is TRBV6-2 or TRBV6-3 and J usage is TRBJ1-4; TRBD1 might be the D (6 bases). The CDR3 consists of 16 residues. Trimming pared 0 bases from V and 5 bases from J, leaving 13 bases between. Germline-derived CDR1 and CDR2 are MNHEY and SVGEGT. In DNA form, the CDR3 reads TGTGCCAGCAGTTACTCGACGGGGGCGCGGAATGAAAAACTGTTTTTT. Translation: CASSYSTGARNEKLFF.

This clonotype turned up a few times. This chain joins TRBV5-1 and TRBJ2-5; D unclear. The germline gives CDR1 SGHRS, CDR2 YFSETQ. The V gene lost 0 bases and the J gene lost 1 base, with 4 bases spanning the gap. This CDR3 is 13 amino acids long. The CDR3 coding sequence is TGCGCCAGCAGCTTGGAACCCCAAGAGACCCAGTACTTC. This sequence encodes CASSLEPQETQYF. Looking up the rest from reference TRBV5-1 and TRBJ2-5 gives the full variable domain: KAGVTQTPRYLIKTRGQQVTLSCSPISGHRSVSWYQQTPGQGLQFLFEYFSETQRNKGNFPGRFSGRQFSNSRSEMNVSTLELGDSALYLCASSLEPQETQYFGPGTRLLVL.

The genes are TRBV20-1 and TRBJ2-7; no firm D call. The CDR3 runs 10 residues. Trimming shortened V by 6 bases and J by 5 bases, and 8 bases separated the two germline ends. Germline values: CDR1 DFQATT, CDR2 SNEGSKA (reference sequence). The CDR3 reads CSAEADEQYF. DNA for the CDR3: TGCAGTGCCGAAGCCGACGAGCAGTACTTC.

The chain combines TRBV28 with TRBJ2-7, with unresolved D. Deletions cut 3 bases from V and 8 bases from J, with 11 bases between. Looked up from germline, CDR1 is MDHEN and CDR2 is SYDVKM. The CDR3 is 12 amino acids. DNA for the CDR3: TGTGCCAGCAGTTTCCCAAAAGAAAAGCAGTACTTC. Protein sequence: CASSFPKEKQYF.

This clonotype occurred once. The chain combines TRBV20-1 with TRBJ1-6, with D perhaps matching TRBD1 (5 bases). This CDR3 has 15 amino acids. V was cut by 0 bases and J by 8 bases, with 14 bases left in between. CDR1 and CDR2 from the germline V gene are DFQATT and SNEGSKA (reference sequence). CDR3 coding DNA: TGCAGTGCTAGAGACGGGACTCTACTCGATTCACCCCTCCACTTT. Its protein is CSARDGTLLDSPLHF.

The chain recombines TRBV5-5 with TRBJ1-2, with TRBD1 as a possible D gene (5 bases). The V gene lost 0 bases and the J gene lost 1 base, with 16 bases spanning the gap. CDR1 SGHKS and CDR2 YYEKEE come from the germline V gene (reference sequence). CDR3 length equals 17 residues. The CDR3 sequence: CASSLEKGRGGNYGYTF. CDR3 nucleotides: TGTGCCAGCAGCTTGGAGAAGGGGCGGGGGGGTAACTATGGCTACACCTTC.

The table lists this clonotype with a few counts. The J gene is TRBJ1-1, the V gene TRBV30; TRBD1 might be the D (5 bases). V shed 0 bases and J shed 7 bases, with 12 bases lying between them. Germline-derived CDR1 and CDR2 are GTSNPN and SVGIG (reference sequence). The CDR3 length is 13 residues. The CDR3 is CAWSVGQYNEAFF. CDR3 sequence (DNA): TGTGCCTGGAGTGTAGGACAATATAATGAAGCTTTCTTT.

This clonotype was seen just once. J is TRBJ2-5 and V is TRBV15, with 13 bases aligning to TRBD2. The CDR3 is made up of 17 amino acids. Germline V CDR1 and CDR2: LNHNV, YYDKDF (reference sequence). Losses at the gene ends were 1 base for V and 5 bases for J; bases not matched to a gene: 7. In nucleotides, the CDR3 is TGTGCCACCAGCAGAGGTGGGACTAGCGGGATTGGGGAGACCCAGTACTTC. Amino acid sequence: CATSRGGTSGIGETQYF.

The rearrangement uses TRBV6-1 and TRBJ2-1; perhaps D is TRBD1 or TRBD2 (5 bases each). V dropped 3 bases and J dropped 7 bases, with 10 bases sitting between them. Germline CDR1 reads MNHNS; CDR2 reads SASEGT. The CDR3 sequence is 13 residues long. In DNA form, the CDR3 reads TGTGCCAGCAGTGAGGTGGGACGGAATGAGCAGTTCTTC. As protein: CASSEVGRNEQFF.

The chain carries TRBV5-1 and TRBJ2-1; TRBD2 might be the D (6 bases). V dropped 7 bases and J dropped 0 bases, with 26 bases sitting between them. The CDR3 has 19 residues. Germline V CDR1 and CDR2: SGHRS, YFSETQ. CDR3 amino acids: CASSSRAGLIGSSYNEQFF. In nucleotides, the CDR3 is TGCGCCAGCTCAAGCAGGGCAGGGTTAATCGGGAGCTCCTACAATGAGCAGTTCTTC.

The chain links TRBV11-1 to TRBJ2-3; 13 bases fit TRBD2. Germline CDR1 SGHAT, CDR2 FQDESV (reference sequence). The junction had 8 bases not matched to a gene; V was cut back by 5 bases and J by 6 bases. CDR3 length: 16 amino acids. In nucleotides, the CDR3 is TGTGCCAGCAGCGGCCGGACTAGCGGGAGAGGTGATACGCAGTATTTT. Its translation: CASSGRTSGRGDTQYF.

V is TRBV9 and J is TRBJ2-7; D is perhaps TRBD2 (6 bases). The V and J ends lost 0 bases and 4 bases respectively, with 14 bases between them. The germline V gene has CDR1 SGDLS and CDR2 YYNGEE. This CDR3 has 15 residues. CDR3 in DNA: TGTGCCAGCAGCGTAGTTCCTAGCGACATTTACGAGCAGTACTTC. It codes for CASSVVPSDIYEQYF.

With regard to this clonotype: Since no conserved phenylalanine or tryptophan closes the CDR3, a read error is the likely cause. The chain carries TRBV5-1 and TRBJ2-5; possibly TRBD2 for D (5 bases). The V end was cut by 2 bases, the J end by 1 base, with 12 bases between. Germline CDR1 reads SGHRS; CDR2 reads YFSETQ. The CDR3 is made up of 15 amino acids. CDR3 region: CASSFLANCQETQYS. CDR3 coding DNA: TGCGCCAGCAGCTTCCTAGCCAATTGCCAAGAGACCCAGTACTCC.

V gene TRBV6-2 or TRBV6-3 combines with J gene TRBJ2-5, with 10 nucleotides matching TRBD2. Near its end, the DNA agrees better with TRBJ2-7, so the J call may be wrong. Per the germline V gene, CDR1 is MNHEY and CDR2 is SVGEGT. This CDR3 comprises 17 residues. The CDR3 DNA reads as TGTGCCAGCAGTTACTCCGGGACTAGCGCGACCACCTACGAGCAGTACTTC. Amino acids: CASSYSGTSATTYEQYF.

The V call is TRBV6-6, the J call TRBJ2-5; TRBD1 matches 8 bases. Germline CDR1 is MNHNY and CDR2 is SVGAGI (reference sequence). The CDR3 spans 14 residues. V was pared by 2 bases and J by 4 bases, with 3 bases of the junction left unmatched. The CDR3 DNA reads as TGTGCCAGCAGTTACGGGACAGGTTTAGAGACCCAGTACTTC. Its translation is CASSYGTGLETQYF.

There are many counts of this clonotype. The chain recombines TRBV6-5 with TRBJ2-5; no clear D. Trimming removed 7 bases from V and 5 bases from J, with 20 bases in between. CDR1 is MNHEY and CDR2 is SVGAGI in the germline V gene. There are 15 residues in the CDR3. This chain's CDR3 is CASTFVTSKGETQYF. In nucleotides, the CDR3 is TGTGCCAGCACCTTCGTGACTTCAAAAGGGGAGACCCAGTACTTC.

The CDR3 protein is CASSSSRDGYGYTF. As DNA, the CDR3 is TGTGCCAGCAGCTCCTCCAGGGACGGCTATGGCTACACCTTC. The chain couples TRBV9 to TRBJ1-2; possible D gene TRBD1, 5 bases. Trimming removed 4 bases from V and 4 bases from J, with 14 bases in between. CDR1 and CDR2 (germline): SGDLS, YYNGEE. The CDR3 has 14 residues. Full variable domain (rest looked up from reference TRBV9 and TRBJ1-2): DSGVTQTPKHLITATGQRVTLRCSPRSGDLSVYWYQQSLDQGLQFLIQYYNGEERAKGNILERFSAQQFPDLHSELNLSSLELGDSALYFCASSSSRDGYGYTFGSGTRLTVV.

This clonotype has more than one count but fewer than ten. Here the CDR3 reads CASMRETQYF. DNA for the CDR3: TGTGCCAGCATGCGAGAGACCCAGTACTTC. The genes are TRBV6-2 or TRBV6-3 and TRBJ2-5; D is unresolved. The V end was cut by 7 bases, the J end by 4 bases, with 4 bases between. Per the germline V gene, CDR1 is MNHEY and CDR2 is SVGEGT. The CDR3 totals 10 residues.

This CDR3 reads CASSYSIAGAGNTIYF. As DNA, the CDR3 is TGTGCCAGCAGTTACTCGATCGCGGGGGCTGGAAACACCATATATTTT. The chain has TRBV6-5 and TRBJ1-3, with D maybe TRBD1 (5 bases). The CDR3 covers 16 residues. Per the germline V gene, CDR1 is MNHEY and CDR2 is SVGAGI. V dropped 0 bases and J dropped 2 bases, with 11 bases sitting between them.

The rearrangement uses TRBV25-1 and TRBJ1-4, with D tentatively TRBD1 (5 bases). From germline, CDR1 is MGHDK and CDR2 SYGVNS. This CDR3 region has 15 residues. Trimming pared 1 base from V and 4 bases from J, leaving 10 bases between. The CDR3 here is CASSEWQGGNEKLFF. In nucleotides, the CDR3 is TGTGCCAGCAGTGAATGGCAGGGTGGTAATGAAAAACTGTTTTTT. The whole variable domain, filled in from reference TRBV25-1 and TRBJ1-4, reads EADIYQTPRYLVIGTGKKITLECSQTMGHDKMYWYQQDPGMELHLIHYSYGVNSTEKGDLSSESTVSRIRTEHFPLTLESARPSHTSQYLCASSEWQGGNEKLFFGSGTQLSVL.

This chain uses TRBV20-1 with TRBJ1-2; 9 bases align to TRBD1. The J segment lost 6 bases and the V segment lost 1 base, leaving 9 bases of the junction unmatched. CDR3 length: 15 residues. Germline V gene data show CDR1 as DFQATT and CDR2 as SNEGSKA (reference sequence). The CDR3 loop is CSARGSPGQGHGYTF. The CDR3 coding sequence is TGCAGTGCTAGAGGTAGTCCGGGACAGGGACATGGCTACACCTTC.

The table lists this clonotype with a few counts. CDR3: CASSAPLVSGANVLTF. As DNA, the CDR3 is TGTGCCAGCAGTGCCCCCCTAGTGTCTGGGGCCAACGTCCTGACTTTC. The chain couples TRBV12-3 or TRBV12-4 to TRBJ2-6, with D unclear. The CDR3 runs 16 residues. Trimming took 5 bases from V and 1 from J, leaving 12 bases between them.

This clonotype was detected a few times. The rearrangement links TRBV5-1 to TRBJ2-2, with TRBD2 identical over 12 bases. V trimming: 0 bases; J trimming: 5 bases; junction bases outside the gene matches: 5. Germline V CDR1 and CDR2: SGHRS, YFSETQ. This CDR3 is built from 17 residues. The CDR3 loop reads CASSLELTSGGTGELFF. Here the CDR3 DNA reads TGCGCCAGCAGCTTGGAATTGACTAGCGGGGGAACCGGGGAGCTGTTTTTT.

The chain has TRBV4-1 and TRBJ1-1; 7 bases match TRBD1. CDR3 length: 16 amino acids. Germline V CDR1 and CDR2: MGHRA, YSYEKL. Losses at the gene ends were 3 bases for V and 1 base for J; bases not matched to a gene: 8. CDR3 region: CASSHPTTGTNTEAFF. CDR3 nucleotides: TGCGCCAGCAGCCACCCTACGACAGGGACGAACACTGAAGCTTTCTTT.

In DNA form, the CDR3 reads TGTGCCAGCAGTTTCTCCTTAGGGGAAGAGACCCAGTACTTC. Translation gives CASSFSLGEETQYF. The rearrangement joins TRBV6-2 or TRBV6-3 to TRBJ2-5; the D gene is possibly TRBD1 (5 bases). Trimming left V 4 bases short and J 3 bases short, with 12 bases between. The germline V gene encodes CDR1 MNHEY and CDR2 SVGEGT. This CDR3 region has 14 residues.

Note on this clonotype: An end of the junction differs from the germline gene, which may be a read error. The CDR3 is CASSFGLAGSSYEKCF. CDR3 DNA sequence: TGTGCCAGCAGCTTCGGACTAGCGGGTTCTTCCTACGAGAAGTGCTTC. The chain links TRBV7-9 to TRBJ2-5; 11 bases map to TRBD2. The CDR3 contains 16 residues. Germline assignment: CDR1 SEHNR and CDR2 FQNEAQ (reference sequence).

This chain joins TRBV19 and TRBJ1-4; D is unclear. Germline CDR1 reads LNHDA; CDR2 reads SQIVND (reference sequence). The CDR3 is 14 amino acids. The V end was cut by 5 bases, the J end by 1 base, with 8 bases between. CDR3 nucleotides: TGTGCCAGTAGTCCCCCCGGAACTAATGAAAAACTGTTTTTT. Its protein product is CASSPPGTNEKLFF.

This clonotype has a count of ten or more. The V gene is TRBV24-1, the J gene TRBJ2-7; TRBD2 matches 7 bases. Germline assignment: CDR1 KGHDR and CDR2 SFDVKD. The CDR3 covers 15 residues. With 3 bases clipped from V and 2 bases from J, the junction kept 6 bases outside the gene matches. CDR3 loop: CATSDTSVTTYEQYF. The CDR3 nucleotides are TGTGCCACCAGTGATACTAGCGTGACGACCTACGAGCAGTACTTC.

This clonotype was counted many times. This chain uses TRBV5-1 with TRBJ1-2; 10 bases match TRBD1. The V and J ends lost 4 bases and 6 bases, in that order; junction bases with no gene match: 3. Germline V gene lookup returns CDR1 SGHRS and CDR2 YFSETQ. This CDR3 spans 13 amino acids. The CDR3 here is CASSAGQGNGYTF. The CDR3 bases are TGCGCCAGCAGCGCGGGACAGGGGAATGGCTACACCTTC.

This clonotype was seen a few times. The chain uses TRBV20-1 and TRBJ2-2, with D unresolved. Trimming left V 0 bases short and J 0 bases short, with 8 bases between. Germline values: CDR1 DFQATT, CDR2 SNEGSKA (reference sequence). The CDR3 sequence is 15 residues long. The CDR3 nucleotides read TGCAGTGCTAGAGATGCTTACGCGAACACCGGGGAGCTGTTTTTT. As protein: CSARDAYANTGELFF.

A few counts support this clonotype. The V call is TRBV9, the J call TRBJ1-3, with D possibly matching TRBD1 (5 bases). The CDR3 covers 14 residues. Trimming shortened V by 3 bases and J by 4 bases, and 11 bases separated the two germline ends. Germline CDR1 SGDLS, CDR2 YYNGEE. CDR3 DNA sequence: TGTGCCAGCAGCGCCAGGCAGGGAGGAAACACCATATATTTT. Its protein product is CASSARQGGNTIYF. Full variable domain (outside the CDR3, taken from reference TRBV9 and TRBJ1-3): DSGVTQTPKHLITATGQRVTLRCSPRSGDLSVYWYQQSLDQGLQFLIQYYNGEERAKGNILERFSAQQFPDLHSELNLSSLELGDSALYFCASSARQGGNTIYFGEGSWLTVV.